Described below is a single TCR beta chain sequence and its context. Using immunoSEQ multiplex PCR, the repertoire was profiled, and TCRdb retains in-frame clones only, with some absent. The data show 100,000 or so clones, approximately 94% seen once. The record originates from a study of T cell changes during pregnancy in multiple sclerosis. Germline CDR1 and CDR2: GTSNPN and SVGIG (reference sequence). V lost 4 bases to trimming and J lost 1 base; unmatched junction nucleotides: 3. The CDR3 runs to 13 residues. The receptor comes from a female donor with multiple sclerosis, enrolled in a pregnancy study. The rearrangement joins TRBV30 to TRBJ1-1; 7 bases fit TRBD1. The starting material was peripheral blood, obtained before pregnancy. CDR3 bases: TGTGCCTGGATACCAGGGGGGAACACTGAAGCTTTCTTT. It specifies CAWIPGGNTEAFF.